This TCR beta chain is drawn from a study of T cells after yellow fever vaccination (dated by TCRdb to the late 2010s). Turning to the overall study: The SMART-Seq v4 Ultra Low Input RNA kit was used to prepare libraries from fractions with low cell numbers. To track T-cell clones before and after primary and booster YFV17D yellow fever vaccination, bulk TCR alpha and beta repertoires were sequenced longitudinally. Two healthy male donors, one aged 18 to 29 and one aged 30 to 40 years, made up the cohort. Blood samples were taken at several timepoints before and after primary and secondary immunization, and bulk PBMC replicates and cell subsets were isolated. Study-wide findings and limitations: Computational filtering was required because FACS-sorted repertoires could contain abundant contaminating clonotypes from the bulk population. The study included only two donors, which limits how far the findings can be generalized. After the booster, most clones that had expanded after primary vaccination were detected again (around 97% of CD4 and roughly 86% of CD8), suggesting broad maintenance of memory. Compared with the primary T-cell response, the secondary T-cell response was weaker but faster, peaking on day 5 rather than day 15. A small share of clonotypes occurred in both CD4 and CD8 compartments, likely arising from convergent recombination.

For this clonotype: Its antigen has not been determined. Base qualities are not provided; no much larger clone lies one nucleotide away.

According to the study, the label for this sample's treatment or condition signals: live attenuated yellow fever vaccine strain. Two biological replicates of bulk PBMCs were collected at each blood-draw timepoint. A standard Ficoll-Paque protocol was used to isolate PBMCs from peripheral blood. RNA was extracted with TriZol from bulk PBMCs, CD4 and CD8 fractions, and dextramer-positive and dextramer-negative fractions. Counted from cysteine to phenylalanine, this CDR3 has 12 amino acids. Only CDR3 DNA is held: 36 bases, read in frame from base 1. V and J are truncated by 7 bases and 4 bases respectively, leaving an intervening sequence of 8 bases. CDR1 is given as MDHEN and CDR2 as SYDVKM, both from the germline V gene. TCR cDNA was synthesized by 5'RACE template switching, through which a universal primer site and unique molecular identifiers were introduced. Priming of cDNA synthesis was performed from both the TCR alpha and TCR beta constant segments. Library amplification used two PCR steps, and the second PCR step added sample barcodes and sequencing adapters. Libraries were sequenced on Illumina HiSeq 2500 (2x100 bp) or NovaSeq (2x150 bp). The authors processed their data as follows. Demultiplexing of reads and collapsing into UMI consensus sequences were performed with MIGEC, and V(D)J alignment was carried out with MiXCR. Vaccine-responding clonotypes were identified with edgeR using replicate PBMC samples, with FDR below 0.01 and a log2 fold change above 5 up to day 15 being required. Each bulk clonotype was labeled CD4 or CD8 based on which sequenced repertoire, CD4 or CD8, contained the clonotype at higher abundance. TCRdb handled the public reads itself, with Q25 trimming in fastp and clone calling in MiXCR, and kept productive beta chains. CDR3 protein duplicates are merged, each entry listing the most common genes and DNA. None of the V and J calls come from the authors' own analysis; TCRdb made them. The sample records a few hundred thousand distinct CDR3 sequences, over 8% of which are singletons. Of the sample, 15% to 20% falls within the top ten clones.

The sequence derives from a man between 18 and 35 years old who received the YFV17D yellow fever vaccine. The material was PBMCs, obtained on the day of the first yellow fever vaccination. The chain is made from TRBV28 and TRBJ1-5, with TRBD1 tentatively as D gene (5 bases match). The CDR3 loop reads CASKGLNQPQHF. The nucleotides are TGTGCCAGCAAGGGGTTAAATCAGCCCCAGCATTTT.